This T cell receptor beta chain was retrieved from a study of T cells after yellow fever vaccination. The overall study: Where fractions had low cell numbers, libraries were prepared from them with the SMART-Seq v4 Ultra Low Input RNA kit. Whole-study findings and limits: Among primary-vaccination clones, most reappeared after the booster, at 95% to 96% for CD4 and around 90% for CD8. Researchers noted that a small share of clonotypes showed up in both CD4 and CD8 compartments. Though weaker, the secondary response peaked faster, on day 5 versus 15.

Points on this clonotype: Its cognate antigen is unknown.

Each CDR3 protein is one row after TCRdb ran MiXCR on the 5' RACE reads. Of roughly 350,000 distinct CDR3 sequences in the sample, over 4% were seen once. V lost 4 bases to trimming and J lost 6 bases; unmatched junction nucleotides: 11. Germline V lookup: CDR1 LNHDA, CDR2 SQIVND (reference sequence). CDR3 size: 17 residues. The chain carries TRBV19 and TRBJ2-2, with 10 bases matching TRBD1. The starting material was PBMCs, obtained 5 days after the yellow fever booster vaccination. The TCR was taken from a man younger than 35 who received the YFV17D yellow fever vaccine. CDR3 DNA: TGTGCCAGTAGTACAATCCCGGGACAGGGGCGGTCCGGGGAGCTGTTTTTT. This encodes CASSTIPGQGRSGELFF.